A single sample gave rise to the 4 T cell receptor beta chains below, sequenced in a study of T-cell memory formation after mild COVID-19. TCRdb re-derived calls from the 5' RACE reads in MiXCR, one entry per CDR3 protein. The sample consists of about 400,000 distinct CDR3 sequences, 20% to 30% of them appearing once. Specimen: PBMCs or a T cell subset sorted from them (not recorded which). These receptors originate from an adult woman who had mild COVID-19 (a few samples of this study predate the infection). Cell type and time point are not known.

The chain has TRBV3-1 and TRBJ1-1; possibly TRBD1 for D (5 bases). This CDR3 contains 11 residues. V lost 2 bases and J 9 bases, leaving 7 bases between the germline ends. CDR1 LGHDT and CDR2 YNNKEL come from the germline V gene (reference sequence). The CDR3 DNA sequence: TGTGCCAGCAGCCAACCGGGACAAGCTTTCTTT. As protein: CASSQPGQAFF.

The V call is TRBV7-9, the J call TRBJ2-3, with 9 positions matching TRBD2. Unmatched junction bases numbered 10, after V lost 3 bases and J lost 3 bases. The length of the CDR3 is 17 residues. Germline V CDR1 and CDR2: SEHNR, FQNEAQ (reference sequence). CDR3 nucleotides: TGTGCCAGCAGCTTGAGGACTAGCGTATTAGGGACAGATACGCAGTATTTT. It yields the protein CASSLRTSVLGTDTQYF.

The chain has TRBV11-3 and TRBJ2-1, with 7 nucleotides matching TRBD2. Looked up from germline, CDR1 is SGHNT and CDR2 is YENEEA. Trimming removed 2 bases from V and 6 bases from J; junction bases left unmatched: 7. The CDR3 is 15 amino acids. CDR3 in amino acids: CASSLMGGSPNEQFF. The CDR3 DNA reads as TGTGCCAGCAGCTTAATGGGGGGGAGCCCCAATGAGCAGTTCTTC.

As regards this clonotype: Because the CDR3 is missing its conserved closing phenylalanine or tryptophan, this is likely a read error. This sequence joins TRBV29-1 and TRBJ2-7; TRBD2 might be the D (6 bases). The CDR3 is made up of 13 amino acids. V lost 3 bases and J lost 3, with 12 bases in between. The germline V gene encodes CDR1 SQVTM and CDR2 ANQGSEA. CDR3 sequence: CSVEEGPSYEQYL. The CDR3 DNA reads TGCAGCGTTGAGGAGGGACCAAGCTACGAGCAGTACTTA.